These T cell receptor beta chains were read from a single sample in a study of lymphopenia after photon versus proton radiotherapy. Generated by immunoSEQ multiplex PCR, the TCRdb table keeps only in-frame clones and is missing some. The profile shows 52,000 or so clones, under 95% of them singletons. The source was peripheral blood, collected from a patient treated with photon-based radiotherapy. The receptors here all came from a middle-aged woman with cholangiocarcinoma. CDR3s include the opening cysteine and the closing phenylalanine or tryptophan. Fields, in order: clone size, J gene, V gene, D gene, CDR3 protein, CDR3 DNA. The D gene is left open where the match is weak. Size is omitted from some rows. Given values are once, few, many or a class for expanded clones.

NA	TRBJ2-3	TRBV6-4	NA	CASSRIWGDTQYF	TGTGCCAGCAGCCGAATATGGGGAGATACGCAGTATTTT
NA	TRBJ1-5	TRBV5-6	NA	CASSLRGYSNQPQHF	TGTGCCAGCAGCTTGAGGGGATATAGCAATCAGCCCCAGCATTTT
NA	TRBJ2-5	TRBV7-9	TRBD2	CASSPGLAGEETQYF	TGTGCCAGCAGCCCGGGACTAGCGGGGGAAGAGACCCAGTACTTC
NA	TRBJ2-1	TRBV7-2	NA	CASSSRGGAYNEQFF	TGTGCCAGCAGCTCCCGAGGAGGGGCCTACAATGAGCAGTTCTTC
NA	TRBJ1-2	TRBV6-5	NA	CASSTFGQSNGYTF	TGTGCCAGCAGTACCTTTGGACAGTCAAATGGCTACACCTTC
few	TRBJ2-2	TRBV6-5	TRBD1	CASSYRQGNTGELFF	TGTGCCAGCAGTTACAGACAGGGGAACACCGGGGAGCTGTTTTTT
NA	TRBJ2-7	TRBV4-3	TRBD2	CASSQGLATTYEQYF	TGCGCCAGCAGCCAAGGACTAGCGACCACCTACGAGCAGTACTTC
NA	TRBJ2-7	TRBV28	NA	CASSLDTAYEQYF	TGTGCCAGCAGTTTAGACACTGCCTACGAGCAGTACTTC
NA	TRBJ2-7	TRBV10-3	TRBD1	CAIRDRGAYEQYF	TGTGCCATCAGAGACAGGGGGGCCTACGAGCAGTACTTC
NA	TRBJ1-1	TRBV2	TRBD1	CASSGTGEAFF	TGTGCCAGCAGTGGGACAGGTGAAGCTTTCTTT
NA	TRBJ2-1	TRBV4-1	NA	CASSQAGAEFF	TGCGCCAGCAGCCAAGCGGGAGCGGAGTTCTTC
NA	TRBJ1-2	TRBV30	NA	CAWSEADGWGDHGYTF	TGTGCCTGGAGTGAGGCTGATGGGTGGGGAGACCATGGCTACACCTTC
NA	TRBJ1-5	TRBV19	NA	CASSIWDYSNQPQHF	TGTGCCAGTAGTATATGGGATTATAGCAATCAGCCCCAGCATTTT
few	TRBJ2-7	TRBV7-9	NA	CASSLHYEQYF	TGTGCCAGCAGCCTCCACTACGAGCAGTACTTC
NA	TRBJ2-7	TRBV5-1	NA	CASSSTGREQYF	TGCGCCAGCAGCTCGACAGGTCGCGAGCAGTACTTC
few	TRBJ1-1	TRBV18	NA	CASSPGADYTEAFF	TGTGCCAGCTCTCCCGGAGCAGACTACACTGAAGCTTTCTTT
NA	TRBJ1-2	TRBV2	NA	CASRDDSSRPYTF	TGTGCCAGCAGGGATGACAGCTCTCGGCCCTACACCTTC
NA	TRBJ2-7	TRBV7-6	NA	CASSSSPGYEQYF	TGTGCCAGCAGCTCATCCCCGGGGTACGAGCAGTACTTC
NA	TRBJ2-5	TRBV5-4	NA	CASTDRLQETQYF	TGTGCCAGCACCGACAGGCTCCAAGAGACCCAGTACTTC
NA	TRBJ2-2	TRBV7-2	TRBD2	CASSGSGRDTGELFF	TGTGCCAGCAGCGGTAGCGGGAGGGACACCGGGGAGCTGTTTTTT
once	TRBJ2-5	TRBV5-1	TRBD1	CASSSRQGRWETQYF	TGCGCCAGCAGCTCGAGACAGGGACGGTGGGAGACCCAGTACTTC
NA	TRBJ1-1	TRBV6-5	NA	CASSYRAVSGNTEAFF	TGTGCCAGCAGTTATCGAGCGGTTTCGGGGAACACTGAAGCTTTCTTT